This T cell receptor (beta chain) was recovered during a study of cytomegalovirus exposure and HLA in healthy donors. Study-wide findings and caveats: Among the most significant clusters, several appeared linked to common viral pathogens in a later analysis. Sequencing had likely introduced a cluster of highly shared sequence variants as an artifact. Among donors in an Asian-associated ancestry cluster, a later analysis reportedly found fewer N-insertions than the approximately 700-donor mean. In vitro experiments confirmed that three CMV-associated chains were specific for CMV antigens.

A word on this clone: The antigen is undetermined.

From germline, CDR1 is SGHTA and CDR2 FQGNSA. The CDR3 contains 12 residues. V was shortened by 0 bases and J by 9 bases, with 6 bases between the two germline ends. Researchers ran the PCR with 60 Vbeta and 13 Jbeta primers. Libraries were prepared by immunoSEQ multiplex PCR; TCRdb keeps only in-frame clonotypes and omits some of them. Of under 150,000 clones listed, roughly 65% are singletons. This sequence was found in a man aged 55 to 70 in good health and CMV-seronegative. The sequenced sample consisted of PBMCs. The rearrangement links TRBV7-2 to TRBJ1-5; D gene unclear. DNA for the CDR3: TGTGCCAGCAGCTTAGCGCCGGGGCCCCAGCATTTT. Translation gives CASSLAPGPQHF.